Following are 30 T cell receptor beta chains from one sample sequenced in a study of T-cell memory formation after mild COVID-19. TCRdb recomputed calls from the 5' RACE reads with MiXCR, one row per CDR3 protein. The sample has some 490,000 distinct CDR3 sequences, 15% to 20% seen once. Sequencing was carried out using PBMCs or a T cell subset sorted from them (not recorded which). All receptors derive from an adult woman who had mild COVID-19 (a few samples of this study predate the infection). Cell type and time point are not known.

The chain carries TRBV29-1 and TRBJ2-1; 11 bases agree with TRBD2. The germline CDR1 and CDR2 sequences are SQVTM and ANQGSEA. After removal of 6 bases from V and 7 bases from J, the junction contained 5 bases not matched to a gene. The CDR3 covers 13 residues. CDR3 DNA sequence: TGCAGCGTGCCGGGACTAGCGGTAAATGAGCAGTTCTTC. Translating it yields CSVPGLAVNEQFF.

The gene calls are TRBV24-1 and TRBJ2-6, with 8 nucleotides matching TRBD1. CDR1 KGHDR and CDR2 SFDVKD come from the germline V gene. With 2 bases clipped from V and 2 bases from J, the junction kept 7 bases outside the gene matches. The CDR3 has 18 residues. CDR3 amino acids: CATSDSGQGNTGANVLTF. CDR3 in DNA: TGTGCCACCAGTGATTCTGGACAGGGAAATACTGGGGCCAACGTCCTGACTTTC.

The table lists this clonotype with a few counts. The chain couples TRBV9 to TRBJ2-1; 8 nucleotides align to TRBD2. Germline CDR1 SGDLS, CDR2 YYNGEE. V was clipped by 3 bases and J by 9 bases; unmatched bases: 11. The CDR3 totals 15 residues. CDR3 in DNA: TGTGCCAGCAGCGCCGGCCCGGCGGGAGGTTCTGAGCAGTTCTTC. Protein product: CASSAGPAGGSEQFF.

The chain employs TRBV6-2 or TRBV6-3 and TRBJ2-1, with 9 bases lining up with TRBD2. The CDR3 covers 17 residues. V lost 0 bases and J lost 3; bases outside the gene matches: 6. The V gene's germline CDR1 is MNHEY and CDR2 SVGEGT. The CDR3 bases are TGTGCCAGCAGTTACTCCCCTCCTAGCGGGGTCTACAATGAGCAGTTCTTC. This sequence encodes CASSYSPPSGVYNEQFF.

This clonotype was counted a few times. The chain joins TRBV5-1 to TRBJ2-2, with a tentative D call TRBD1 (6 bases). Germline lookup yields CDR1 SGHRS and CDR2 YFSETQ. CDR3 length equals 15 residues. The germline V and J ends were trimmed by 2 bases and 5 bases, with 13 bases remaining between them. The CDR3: CASSFSGQRTGELFF. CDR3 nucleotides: TGCGCCAGCAGCTTCTCGGGACAAAGGACCGGGGAGCTGTTTTTT. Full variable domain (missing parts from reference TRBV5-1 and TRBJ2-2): KAGVTQTPRYLIKTRGQQVTLSCSPISGHRSVSWYQQTPGQGLQFLFEYFSETQRNKGNFPGRFSGRQFSNSRSEMNVSTLELGDSALYLCASSFSGQRTGELFFGEGSRLTVL.

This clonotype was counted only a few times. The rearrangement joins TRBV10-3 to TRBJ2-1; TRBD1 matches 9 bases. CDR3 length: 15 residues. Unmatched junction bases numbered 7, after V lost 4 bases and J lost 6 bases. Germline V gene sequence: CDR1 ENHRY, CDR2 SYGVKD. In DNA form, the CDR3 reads TGTGCCATCAGTGCCGGACAGGGGTCTTTCAATGAGCAGTTCTTC. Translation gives CAISAGQGSFNEQFF.

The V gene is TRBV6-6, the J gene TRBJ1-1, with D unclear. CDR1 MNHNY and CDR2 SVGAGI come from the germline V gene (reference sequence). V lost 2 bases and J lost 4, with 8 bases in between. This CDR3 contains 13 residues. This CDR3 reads CASSYREGTEAFF. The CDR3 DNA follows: TGTGCCAGCAGTTACAGGGAAGGCACTGAAGCTTTCTTT.

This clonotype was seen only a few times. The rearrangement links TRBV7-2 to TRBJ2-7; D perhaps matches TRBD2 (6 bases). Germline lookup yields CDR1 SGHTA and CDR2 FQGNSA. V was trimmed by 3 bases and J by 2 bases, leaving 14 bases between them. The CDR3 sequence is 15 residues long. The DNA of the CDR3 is TGTGCCAGCAGCTTGGGGGAGTGGGGGGCCTACGAGCAGTACTTC. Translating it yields CASSLGEWGAYEQYF. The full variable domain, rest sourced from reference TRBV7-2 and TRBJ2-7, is GAGVSQSPSNKVTEKGKDVELRCDPISGHTALYWYRQSLGQGLEFLIYFQGNSAPDKSGLPSDRFSAERTGGSVSTLTIQRTQQEDSAVYLCASSLGEWGAYEQYFGPGTRLTVT.

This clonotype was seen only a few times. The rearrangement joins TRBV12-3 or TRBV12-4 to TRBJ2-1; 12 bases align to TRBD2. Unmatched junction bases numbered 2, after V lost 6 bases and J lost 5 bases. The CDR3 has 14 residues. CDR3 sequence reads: CASSPSGRDNEQFF. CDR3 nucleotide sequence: TGTGCCAGCAGCCCTAGCGGGAGGGACAATGAGCAGTTCTTC.

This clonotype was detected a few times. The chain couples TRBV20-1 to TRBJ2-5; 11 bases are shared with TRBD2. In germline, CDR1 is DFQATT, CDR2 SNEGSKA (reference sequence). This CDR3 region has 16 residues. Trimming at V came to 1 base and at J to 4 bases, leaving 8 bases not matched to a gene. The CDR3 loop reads CSARAQLAGVGETQYF. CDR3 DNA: TGCAGTGCTAGAGCCCAACTAGCGGGGGTGGGAGAGACCCAGTACTTC.

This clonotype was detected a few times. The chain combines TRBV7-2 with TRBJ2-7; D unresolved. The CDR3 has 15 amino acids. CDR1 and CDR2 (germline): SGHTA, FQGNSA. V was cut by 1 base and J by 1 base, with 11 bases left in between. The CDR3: CASSLVYPRSYEQYF. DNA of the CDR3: TGTGCCAGCAGCTTAGTCTATCCCCGTTCCTACGAGCAGTACTTC. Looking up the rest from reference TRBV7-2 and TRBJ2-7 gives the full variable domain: GAGVSQSPSNKVTEKGKDVELRCDPISGHTALYWYRQSLGQGLEFLIYFQGNSAPDKSGLPSDRFSAERTGGSVSTLTIQRTQQEDSAVYLCASSLVYPRSYEQYFGPGTRLTVT.

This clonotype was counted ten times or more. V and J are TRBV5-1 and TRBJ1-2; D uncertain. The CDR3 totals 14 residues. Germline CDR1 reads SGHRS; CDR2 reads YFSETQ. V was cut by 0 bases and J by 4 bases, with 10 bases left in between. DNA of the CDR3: TGCGCCAGCAGCTTGGATACAGTCCTCTATGGCTACACCTTC. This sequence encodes CASSLDTVLYGYTF.

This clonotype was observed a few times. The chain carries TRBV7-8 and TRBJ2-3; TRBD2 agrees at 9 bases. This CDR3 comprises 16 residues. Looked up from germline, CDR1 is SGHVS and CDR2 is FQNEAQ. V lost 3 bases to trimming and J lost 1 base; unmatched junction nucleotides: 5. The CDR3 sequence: CASSFSGGLRTDTQYF. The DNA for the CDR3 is TGTGCCAGCAGCTTTAGCGGGGGACTTCGCACAGATACGCAGTATTTT. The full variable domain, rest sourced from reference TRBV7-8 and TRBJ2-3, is GAGVSQSPRYKVAKRGQDVALRCDPISGHVSLFWYQQALGQGPEFLTYFQNEAQLDKSGLPSDRFFAERPEGSVSTLKIQRTQQEDSAVYLCASSFSGGLRTDTQYFGPGTRLTVL.

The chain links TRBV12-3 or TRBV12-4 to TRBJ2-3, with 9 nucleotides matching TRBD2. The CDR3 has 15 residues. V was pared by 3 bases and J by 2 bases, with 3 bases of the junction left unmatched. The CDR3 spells CASSFSSGDTDTQYF. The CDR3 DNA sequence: TGTGCCAGCAGTTTTTCTAGCGGGGACACAGATACGCAGTATTTT.

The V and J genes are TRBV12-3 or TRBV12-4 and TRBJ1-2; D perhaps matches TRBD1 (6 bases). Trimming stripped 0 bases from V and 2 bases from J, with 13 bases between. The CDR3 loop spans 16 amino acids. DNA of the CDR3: TGTGCCAGCAGTTTAGCGCAATGGACAGTCAACTATGGCTACACCTTC. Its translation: CASSLAQWTVNYGYTF.

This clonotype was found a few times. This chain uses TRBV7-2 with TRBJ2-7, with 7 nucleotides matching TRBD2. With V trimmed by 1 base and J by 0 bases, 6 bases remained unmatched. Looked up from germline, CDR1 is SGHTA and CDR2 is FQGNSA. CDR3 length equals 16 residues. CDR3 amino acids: CASSLGSGVSSYEQYF. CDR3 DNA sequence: TGTGCCAGCAGCTTAGGGAGCGGGGTGAGCTCCTACGAGCAGTACTTC.

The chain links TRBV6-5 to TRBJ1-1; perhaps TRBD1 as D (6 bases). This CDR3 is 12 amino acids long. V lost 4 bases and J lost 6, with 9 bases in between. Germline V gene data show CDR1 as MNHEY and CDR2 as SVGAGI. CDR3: CASSSQGPEAFF. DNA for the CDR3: TGTGCCAGCAGTTCACAGGGACCTGAAGCTTTCTTT.

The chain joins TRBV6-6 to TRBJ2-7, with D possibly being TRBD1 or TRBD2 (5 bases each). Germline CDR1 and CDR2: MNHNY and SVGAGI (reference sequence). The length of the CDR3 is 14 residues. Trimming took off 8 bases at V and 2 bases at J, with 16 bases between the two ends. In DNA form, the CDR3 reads TGTGCCAGCTCCCCCCGGGACCGCCCCTACGAGCAGTACTTC. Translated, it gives CASSPRDRPYEQYF.

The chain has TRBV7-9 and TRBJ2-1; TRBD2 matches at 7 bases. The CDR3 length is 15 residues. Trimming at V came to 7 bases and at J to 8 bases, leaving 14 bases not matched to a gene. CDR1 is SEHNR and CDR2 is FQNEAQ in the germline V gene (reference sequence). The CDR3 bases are TGTGCCAGCATCCTGACCTGGACTAGTCGGGATGAGCAGTTCTTC. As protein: CASILTWTSRDEQFF.

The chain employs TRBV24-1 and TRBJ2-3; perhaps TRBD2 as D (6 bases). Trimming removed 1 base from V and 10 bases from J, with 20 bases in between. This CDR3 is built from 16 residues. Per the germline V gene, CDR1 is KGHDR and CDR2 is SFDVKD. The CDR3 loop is CATSDFGTSADVAQYF. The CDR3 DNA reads TGTGCCACCAGTGATTTCGGGACTTCCGCGGATGTGGCGCAGTATTTT.

CDR3 in amino acids: CASSLGLAGGNNEQFF. The CDR3 DNA is TGTGCCAGCAGCTTAGGACTAGCGGGAGGCAACAATGAGCAGTTCTTC. The V gene is TRBV7-2, the J gene TRBJ2-1; 13 positions agree with TRBD2. This CDR3 spans 16 amino acids. From germline, CDR1 is SGHTA and CDR2 FQGNSA. After removal of 1 base from V and 5 bases from J, the junction contained 2 bases not matched to a gene.

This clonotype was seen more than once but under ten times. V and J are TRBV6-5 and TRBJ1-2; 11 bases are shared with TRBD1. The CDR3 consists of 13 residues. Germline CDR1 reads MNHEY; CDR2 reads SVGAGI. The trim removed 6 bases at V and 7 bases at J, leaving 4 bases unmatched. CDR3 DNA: TGTGCCAGCAGCCCGGACAGGGGGCTTGGCTACACCTTC. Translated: CASSPDRGLGYTF.

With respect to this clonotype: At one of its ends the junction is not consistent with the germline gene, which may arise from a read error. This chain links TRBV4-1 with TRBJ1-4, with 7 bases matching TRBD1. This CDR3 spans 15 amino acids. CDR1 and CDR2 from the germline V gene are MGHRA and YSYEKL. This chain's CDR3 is CSSSKTGLTNEKLFF. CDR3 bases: TGCTCCAGCAGCAAGACAGGGCTGACTAATGAAAAACTGTTTTTT.

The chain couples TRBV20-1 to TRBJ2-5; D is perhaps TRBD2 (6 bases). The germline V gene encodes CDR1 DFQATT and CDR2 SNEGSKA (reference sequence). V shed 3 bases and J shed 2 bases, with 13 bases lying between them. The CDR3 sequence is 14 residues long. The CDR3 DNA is TGCAGTGCTAGGCCCCTGGGGGGACAAGAGACCCAGTACTTC. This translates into CSARPLGGQETQYF.

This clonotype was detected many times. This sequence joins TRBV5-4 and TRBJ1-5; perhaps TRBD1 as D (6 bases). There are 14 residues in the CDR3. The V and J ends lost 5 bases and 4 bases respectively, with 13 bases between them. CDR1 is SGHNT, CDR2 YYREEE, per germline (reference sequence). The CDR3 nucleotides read TGTGCCAGCAGTAGGGGGAGGATAAATCAGCCCCAGCATTTT. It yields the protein CASSRGRINQPQHF.

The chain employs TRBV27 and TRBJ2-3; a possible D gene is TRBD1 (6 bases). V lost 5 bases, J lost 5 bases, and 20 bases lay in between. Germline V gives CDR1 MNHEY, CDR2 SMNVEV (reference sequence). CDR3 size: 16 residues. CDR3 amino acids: CASSPRWWSRGDTQYF. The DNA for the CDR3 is TGTGCCAGCAGTCCCAGATGGTGGTCCAGGGGAGATACGCAGTATTTT.

The CDR3 bases are TGCAGCGTTGAAGTCATACCTAGAGAGGACACTGAAGCTTTCTTT. Protein: CSVEVIPREDTEAFF. J is TRBJ1-1 and V is TRBV29-1; no definite D call. Germline assignment: CDR1 SQVTM and CDR2 ANQGSEA. The CDR3 loop spans 15 amino acids. V was pared by 1 base and J by 3 bases, with 15 bases between.

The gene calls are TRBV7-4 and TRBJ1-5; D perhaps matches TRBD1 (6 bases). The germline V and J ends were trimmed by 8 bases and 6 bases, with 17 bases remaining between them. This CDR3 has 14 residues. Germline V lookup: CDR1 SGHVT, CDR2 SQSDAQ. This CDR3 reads CASPGEQGAQPQHF. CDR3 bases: TGTGCCAGCCCCGGCGAACAGGGCGCTCAGCCCCAGCATTTT.

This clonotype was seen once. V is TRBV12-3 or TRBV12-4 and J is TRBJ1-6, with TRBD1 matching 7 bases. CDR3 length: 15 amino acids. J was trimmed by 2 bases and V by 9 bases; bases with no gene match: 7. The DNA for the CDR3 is TGTGCCAGTAGTCTGGGGACAGCCTATAATTCACCCCTCCACTTT. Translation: CASSLGTAYNSPLHF.

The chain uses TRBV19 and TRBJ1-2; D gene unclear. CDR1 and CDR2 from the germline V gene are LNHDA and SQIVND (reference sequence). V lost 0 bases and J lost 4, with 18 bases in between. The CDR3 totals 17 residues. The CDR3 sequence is CASSIDLRAGLGYGYTF. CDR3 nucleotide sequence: TGTGCCAGTAGTATAGATCTTCGGGCGGGGTTAGGCTATGGCTACACCTTC.